This entry lists 27 T cell receptor beta chains sequenced from one sample in a study of cytomegalovirus exposure and HLA in healthy donors. PCR employed 60 Vbeta and 13 Jbeta primers. The protocol was immunoSEQ multiplex PCR, while the TCRdb copy is restricted to in-frame clones and leaves out a portion. The repertoire consists of 100,000 to 150,000 clones, with around 82% occurring once and the leading ten covering approximately 1.2%. The specimen was PBMCs. These receptors came from a female donor in good health and CMV-seronegative.

The genes are TRBV6-1 and TRBJ2-6; unclear D gene. The CDR3 extends over 16 amino acids. V shed 2 bases and J shed 4 bases, with 12 bases lying between them. Germline V gene lookup returns CDR1 MNHNS and CDR2 SASEGT. The CDR3 nucleotides are TGTGCCAGCAGTGAAAAGCCGGGTGCGGGGGCCAACGTCCTGACTTTC. Protein product: CASSEKPGAGANVLTF.

The chain combines TRBV7-7 with TRBJ2-5; 7 bases line up with TRBD2. Germline trimming cut 4 bases from V and 3 bases from J; bases unmatched to any gene: 5. This CDR3 region has 14 residues. Germline CDR1 and CDR2: SSHAT and FNYEAQ (reference sequence). CDR3 nucleotide sequence: TGTGCCAGCAGCTACGGGGGGAGCGAAGAGACCCAGTACTTC. Residues: CASSYGGSEETQYF.

The chain is built from TRBV5-1 and TRBJ1-1; TRBD1 aligns across 7 bases. Looked up from germline, CDR1 is SGHRS and CDR2 is YFSETQ. The ends lost 1 base at V and 1 base at J; junction bases unmatched: 4. The CDR3 sequence is 15 residues long. DNA of the CDR3: TGCGCCAGCAGCTTGTGGGGACAGACGAACACTGAAGCTTTCTTT. Translation: CASSLWGQTNTEAFF.

This clone occurred a few times. The chain couples TRBV5-5 to TRBJ1-4, with D possibly matching TRBD1 (6 bases). Germline V gives CDR1 SGHKS, CDR2 YYEKEE (reference sequence). The CDR3 loop spans 16 amino acids. Trimming took 0 bases from V and 0 from J, leaving 9 bases between them. CDR3 amino acids: CASSLVQGTTNEKLFF. CDR3 coding DNA: TGTGCCAGCAGCTTGGTTCAGGGGACAACTAATGAAAAACTGTTTTTT.

The rearrangement joins TRBV5-1 to TRBJ2-1; TRBD2 agrees at 11 bases. V lost 1 base, J lost 7 bases, and 1 base stayed unmatched. The CDR3 contains 14 residues. Germline V gives CDR1 SGHRS, CDR2 YFSETQ. The DNA for the CDR3 is TGCGCCAGCAGCTTGACTAGCGGGGGAAATGAGCAGTTCTTC. Protein product: CASSLTSGGNEQFF.

This sequence joins TRBV2 and TRBJ1-6; tentatively, D is TRBD1 (5 bases). V shed 0 bases and J shed 8 bases, with 11 bases lying between them. CDR1 is SNHLY, CDR2 FYNNEI, per germline. This CDR3 has 15 residues. The CDR3: CASSEARQGYSPLHF. For the CDR3, the DNA is TGTGCCAGCAGTGAAGCGCGTCAGGGATATTCACCCCTCCACTTT.

This clone was detected once. The chain uses TRBV18 and TRBJ1-3, with TRBD1 identical over 7 bases. The CDR3 consists of 16 residues. The J segment lost 0 bases and the V segment lost 4 bases, leaving 6 bases of the junction unmatched. CDR1 is KGHSH and CDR2 is LQKENI in the germline V gene. The CDR3, as DNA: TGTGCCAGCTCACACAGGGACAGCCACTCTGGAAACACCATATATTTT. Protein product: CASSHRDSHSGNTIYF.

This clone appeared a few times. The J gene is TRBJ2-3, the V gene TRBV7-3; a possible D gene is TRBD2 (6 bases). Germline V CDR1 and CDR2: SGHTA, FQGTGA. The CDR3 has 15 residues. The V and J ends lost 3 bases and 1 base respectively, with 11 bases between them. CDR3 amino acids: CASSFMGTRTDTQYF. The DNA of the CDR3 is TGTGCCAGCAGCTTTATGGGGACTCGCACAGATACGCAGTATTTT.

The rearrangement joins TRBV5-1 to TRBJ2-1, with D tentatively TRBD1 (6 bases). Trimming removed 7 bases from V and 5 bases from J, with 19 bases in between. This CDR3 is built from 15 residues. CDR1 is SGHRS, CDR2 YFSETQ, per germline. CDR3 region: CASRLSGTNHNEQFF. The CDR3 DNA reads TGCGCCAGCCGTCTTTCCGGGACAAACCACAATGAGCAGTTCTTC.

This clone appeared a few times. The rearrangement uses TRBV27 and TRBJ2-1, with 9 bases identical to TRBD1. The CDR3 consists of 18 residues. V lost 8 bases to trimming and J lost 8 bases; unmatched junction nucleotides: 22. Germline loops: CDR1 MNHEY, CDR2 SMNVEV (reference sequence). The CDR3 bases are TGTGCCAGCCTACCTAGGGGACAGGGACCCCTCCACCGGGATGAGCAGTTCTTC. Translated, it gives CASLPRGQGPLHRDEQFF.

V gene TRBV5-6 combines with J gene TRBJ1-1; 10 bases are shared with TRBD1. V trimming: 4 bases; J trimming: 2 bases; junction bases outside the gene matches: 8. The CDR3 has 16 amino acids. Germline CDR1 reads SGHDT; CDR2 reads YYEEEE. The CDR3 DNA is TGTGCCAGCAGCCAAGACAGGGGGCGGATTAACACTGAAGCTTTCTTT. Protein: CASSQDRGRINTEAFF. The whole variable domain, remainder taken from reference TRBV5-6 and TRBJ1-1, is DAGVTQSPTHLIKTRGQQVTLRCSPKSGHDTVSWYQQALGQGPQFIFQYYEEEERQRGNFPDRFSGHQFPNYSSELNVNALLLGDSALYLCASSQDRGRINTEAFFGQGTRLTVV.

The rearrangement links TRBV27 to TRBJ2-7, with 8 bases aligning to TRBD1. CDR1 and CDR2 (germline): MNHEY, SMNVEV (reference sequence). J gave up 1 base and V 5 bases, and 1 base lay outside the gene matches. The length of the CDR3 is 13 residues. The CDR3 here is CASSGQGSYEQYF. CDR3 in DNA: TGTGCCAGCAGTGGACAGGGTTCCTACGAGCAGTACTTC.

The gene calls are TRBV6-1 and TRBJ2-3, with a weak D call TRBD1 (5 bases). Germline values: CDR1 MNHNS, CDR2 SASEGT. Trimming removed 3 bases from V and 1 base from J, with 5 bases in between. The CDR3 has 13 amino acids. The CDR3 bases are TGTGCCAGCAGTGACAGGGGCACAGATACGCAGTATTTT. This translates into CASSDRGTDTQYF.

This chain links TRBV16 with TRBJ1-1, with D possibly TRBD1 on 5 matching bases. Trimming left V 1 base short and J 10 bases short, with 16 bases between. Germline CDR1 and CDR2: KGHSY and FQNENV. CDR3 length: 14 amino acids. The CDR3 nucleotides are TGTGCCAGCAGCCAATTGGATCGGGGGAGAGGAGCTTTCTTT. As protein: CASSQLDRGRGAFF.

This rearrangement joins TRBV4-2 to TRBJ1-1, with a tentative D call TRBD1 (6 bases). The CDR3 is 15 amino acids. Germline V gene data show CDR1 as LGHNA and CDR2 as YNFKEQ. V was trimmed by 1 base and J by 1 base, leaving 10 bases between them. The CDR3 sequence: CASSQVQGQNTEAFF. DNA of the CDR3: TGTGCCAGCAGCCAAGTTCAGGGACAGAACACTGAAGCTTTCTTT.

The gene calls are TRBV19 and TRBJ1-1; D unresolved. The CDR3 is 12 residues long. The germline V and J ends were trimmed by 1 base and 10 bases, with 10 bases remaining between them. Looked up from germline, CDR1 is LNHDA and CDR2 is SQIVND (reference sequence). CDR3 amino acids: CASSIARLGAFF. CDR3 sequence (DNA): TGTGCCAGTAGTATAGCACGACTGGGAGCTTTCTTT.

This clone was picked up a small number of times. This chain links TRBV27 with TRBJ2-5; 7 bases fit TRBD1. J was trimmed by 1 base and V by 6 bases; bases with no gene match: 2. The CDR3 extends over 13 amino acids. CDR1 is MNHEY, CDR2 SMNVEV, per germline (reference sequence). CDR3 coding DNA: TGTGCCAGCAGGGGGACAGTCCAAGAGACCCAGTACTTC. Amino acid sequence: CASRGTVQETQYF.

The chain joins TRBV27 to TRBJ1-6, with 9 bases matching TRBD1. V was pared by 2 bases and J by 9 bases, with 2 bases of the junction left unmatched. Per the germline V gene, CDR1 is MNHEY and CDR2 is SMNVEV (reference sequence). The CDR3 totals 14 residues. CDR3 coding DNA: TGTGCCAGCAGTTTAACAGGGGGCTCTTCACCCCTCCACTTT. Translated, it gives CASSLTGGSSPLHF.

The chain joins TRBV19 to TRBJ1-5; TRBD1 matches 10 bases. Germline CDR1 reads LNHDA; CDR2 reads SQIVND (reference sequence). The CDR3 is 13 residues long. V lost 9 bases and J lost 5; bases outside the gene matches: 4. In DNA form, the CDR3 reads TGTGCCAGCACCGGGACAGGGGATCAGCCCCAGCATTTT. Amino acid sequence: CASTGTGDQPQHF. Combining the CDR3 with reference TRBV19 and TRBJ1-5 gives the whole variable domain DGGITQSPKYLFRKEGQNVTLSCEQNLNHDAMYWYRQDPGQGLRLIYYSQIVNDFQKGDIAEGYSVSREKKESFPLTVTSAQKNPTAFYLCASTGTGDQPQHFGDGTRLSIL.

The rearrangement joins TRBV6-5 to TRBJ1-2; 10 bases fit TRBD1. The J segment lost 7 bases and the V segment lost 6 bases, leaving 5 bases of the junction unmatched. The length of the CDR3 is 13 residues. Per germline, CDR1 MNHEY and CDR2 SVGAGI. In DNA form, the CDR3 reads TGTGCCAGCAGCAGGGACAGGGGAATTGGCTACACCTTC. This sequence encodes CASSRDRGIGYTF.

The V and J genes are TRBV5-1 and TRBJ2-7; possibly TRBD2 for D (5 bases). The CDR3 runs to 13 residues. Trimming pared 4 bases from V and 2 bases from J, leaving 10 bases between. Germline V gene sequence: CDR1 SGHRS, CDR2 YFSETQ. CDR3 in amino acids: CASSRTGAYEQYF. CDR3 in DNA: TGCGCCAGCAGCCGGACTGGGGCCTACGAGCAGTACTTC.

The chain is built from TRBV5-1 and TRBJ1-1, with D perhaps TRBD1 (6 bases). This CDR3 spans 14 amino acids. Trimming removed 3 bases from V and 11 bases from J, with 20 bases in between. CDR1 is SGHRS and CDR2 is YFSETQ in the germline V gene. CDR3 in DNA: TGCGCCAGCAGCTCTGGCAGGGGAGCCACATGGGCTTTCTTT. As protein: CASSSGRGATWAFF.

A word on this clone: This same CDR3 is encoded by further DNA sequences in the sample. The rearrangement links TRBV6-5 to TRBJ2-3, with TRBD2 matching 8 bases. Germline CDR1 and CDR2: MNHEY and SVGAGI. With V trimmed by 7 bases and J by 3 bases, 9 bases remained unmatched. The CDR3 covers 15 residues. The CDR3 sequence: CASMGSGGGTDTQYF. CDR3 nucleotides: TGTGCCAGCATGGGTTCGGGGGGGGGTACAGATACGCAGTATTTT.

V usage is TRBV10-3 and J usage is TRBJ2-4; 9 bases map to TRBD1. The CDR3 spans 17 residues. Trimming at V came to 0 bases and at J to 5 bases, leaving 8 bases not matched to a gene. Germline V gene data show CDR1 as ENHRY and CDR2 as SYGVKD. The CDR3 coding sequence is TGTGCCATCAGTGAGTCCGCGGTGACAGGGGGACAAAACATTCAGTACTTC. Translating it yields CAISESAVTGGQNIQYF.

This chain connects TRBV7-2 to TRBJ2-1, with TRBD1 as a possible D gene (5 bases). The CDR3 runs 15 residues. Germline loops: CDR1 SGHTA, CDR2 FQGNSA. Deletions cut 3 bases from V and 1 base from J, with 10 bases between. The CDR3 DNA reads as TGTGCCAGCAGCTTGGATACAGGATCCTACAATGAGCAGTTCTTC. This encodes CASSLDTGSYNEQFF.

Notes on this clone: The sample has other DNA sequences that encode this CDR3 too. This chain connects TRBV18 to TRBJ1-1; D possibly corresponds to TRBD1 (6 bases). Germline CDR1 is KGHSH and CDR2 is LQKENI. CDR3 length: 14 residues. V was clipped by 3 bases and J by 0 bases, with 8 bases between them. The CDR3 DNA reads as TGTGCCAGCTCACCGGGGGCCCTGAACACTGAAGCTTTCTTT. Translated, it gives CASSPGALNTEAFF.

This clone has only one observation. The chain combines TRBV2 with TRBJ1-1, with a weak D call TRBD1 (6 bases). Trimming stripped 9 bases from V and 1 base from J, with 12 bases between. CDR3 length: 13 residues. Germline CDR1 reads SNHLY; CDR2 reads FYNNEI. The CDR3 DNA is TGTGCCAGAATTACGACAGGGAACACTGAAGCTTTCTTT. Residues: CARITTGNTEAFF.